These 4 T cell receptor beta chains share one sample of origin, sequenced in a study of tumor and adjacent non-tumor tissue in lung cancer (dated 2018 in TCRdb). Library generation was performed with multiplex PCR. TCRdb records Illumina HiSeq 2500 as the sequencer. Following protocols modified from ARM-PCR, the researchers constructed TCRbeta libraries through three rounds of nested PCR with primers (Table S4). TCRdb cleaned the public reads at Q25 with fastp, built clones with MiXCR and kept in-frame beta chains. Merged by CDR3 protein, the rows form single entries marked with the most common genes and DNA. The sample profile shows tens of thousands of distinct CDR3 sequences; approximately 73% of them were found once. Together, the top ten hold less than 50% of the sample. RNA was isolated from bulk, unsorted tissue, and RNA quality was assessed with a NanoDrop ND-1000 and an Agilent 2100. For the normal lung samples, distant non-tumor tissue was collected more than 3 cm away from the tumor edge.

Sequencing was done on a sample of distant non-tumor lung tissue. All receptors derive from a man between 60 and 75 years old with non-small cell lung cancer.

As for this clonotype: One junction end disagrees with the germline gene, perhaps due to a read error. The genes are TRBV6-2 or TRBV6-3 and TRBJ2-5; 13 nucleotides line up with TRBD2. The CDR3 totals 16 residues. Germline V gene data show CDR1 as MNHEY and CDR2 as SVGEGT. DNA of the CDR3: TGTGCCGGCAGTCGGACTAGCGGGGGCTCGCAAGAGACCCAGTACTTC. It specifies CAGSRTSGGSQETQYF.

For this clonotype: One base away lies a much larger clone, so this may be a sequencing read error. The J gene is TRBJ2-7, the V gene TRBV20-1; possibly TRBD2 for D (5 bases). Trimming shortened V by 1 base and J by 8 bases, and 12 bases separated the two germline ends. The germline gives CDR1 DFQATT, CDR2 SNEGSKA (reference sequence). CDR3 size: 12 residues. The CDR3 sequence is CSARGELYKQYF. The CDR3 coding sequence is TGCAGTGCTAGAGGGGAGCTATACAAGCAGTACTTC.

With respect to this clonotype: One junction end does not reproduce the germline sequence, and a read error may be involved. The chain has TRBV28 and TRBJ1-5, with D possibly TRBD1 on 6 matching bases. Germline CDR1 and CDR2: MDHEN and SYDVKM. This CDR3 contains 15 residues. The CDR3 is CASSLRAGDNQSQHF. CDR3 nucleotides: TGTGCCAGCAGTTTAAGGGCAGGGGACAATCAGTCCCAGCATTTC.

A note on this clonotype: Compared with germline, one end of the junction differs, possibly owing to a read error. The chain has TRBV6-1 and TRBJ2-7; 7 nucleotides agree with TRBD1. CDR1 and CDR2 from the germline V gene are MNHNS and SASEGT. This CDR3 is built from 14 residues. The CDR3 DNA follows: TGTGCCAGCAGTGAACGGGACAGCTCCTTCGAGCAGTACTTC. This translates into CASSERDSSFEQYF.